This T cell receptor (beta chain) came from a study of CD8 T cells in ankylosing spondylitis. Study conclusions and caveats: Clones linked to the disease showed a CD8+ phenotype. They occurred at relatively low frequencies in peripheral blood. Characteristic, it appeared, of ankylosing spondylitis blood was a TCR beta motif of several highly homologous variants. Disease-associated clones were reportedly significantly overrepresented in matched ankylosing spondylitis synovial fluid.

Quantitative molecular-barcoded 5'-RACE generated the TCR beta libraries. TCRdb called the 5' RACE reads again in MiXCR, with one record for every CDR3 protein. The sample records 310,000 or so distinct CDR3 sequences, approximately 20% being singletons. The ends were cut back, 4 bases at V and 6 bases at J, with 8 bases in the middle. Germline V gives CDR1 SGHTA, CDR2 FQGNSA. This CDR3 is built from 12 residues. Remarks on this clonotype: What it binds is not known.

The specimen was blood, either unsorted or a sorted T cell fraction (not recorded which). The source is a male donor with ankylosing spondylitis or in good health (not recorded which). This chain uses TRBV7-2 with TRBJ2-3; D is undetermined. CDR3: CASSYTHDTQYF. CDR3 sequence (DNA): TGTGCCAGCAGCTATACCCACGATACGCAGTATTTT.